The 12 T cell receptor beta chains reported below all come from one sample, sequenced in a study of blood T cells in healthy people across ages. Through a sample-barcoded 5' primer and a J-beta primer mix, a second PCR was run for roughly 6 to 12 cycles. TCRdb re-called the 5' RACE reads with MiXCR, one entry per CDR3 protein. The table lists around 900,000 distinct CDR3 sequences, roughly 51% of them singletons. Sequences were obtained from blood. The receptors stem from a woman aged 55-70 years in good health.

The CDR3 nucleotides are TGCAGTGCTAAGGAGGGGGCAGGCACAGATACGCAGTATTTT. Translated: CSAKEGAGTDTQYF. This chain joins TRBV20-1 and TRBJ2-3, with D possibly TRBD1 on 7 matching bases. Germline CDR1 reads DFQATT; CDR2 reads SNEGSKA (reference sequence). V dropped 4 bases and J dropped 1 base, with 12 bases sitting between them. CDR3 length equals 14 residues.

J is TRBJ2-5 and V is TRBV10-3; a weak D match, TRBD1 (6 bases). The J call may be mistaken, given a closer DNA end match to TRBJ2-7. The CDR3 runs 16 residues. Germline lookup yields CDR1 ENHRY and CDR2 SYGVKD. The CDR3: CAIGVFSETGIHEQYF. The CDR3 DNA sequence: TGTGCCATCGGTGTATTCTCCGAGACAGGAATCCACGAGCAGTACTTC.

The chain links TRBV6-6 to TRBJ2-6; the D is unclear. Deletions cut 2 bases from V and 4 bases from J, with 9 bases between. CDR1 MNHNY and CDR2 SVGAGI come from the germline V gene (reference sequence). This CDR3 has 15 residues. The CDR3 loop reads CASSYRATGANVLTF. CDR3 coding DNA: TGTGCCAGCAGTTACAGGGCAACAGGGGCCAACGTCCTGACTTTC.

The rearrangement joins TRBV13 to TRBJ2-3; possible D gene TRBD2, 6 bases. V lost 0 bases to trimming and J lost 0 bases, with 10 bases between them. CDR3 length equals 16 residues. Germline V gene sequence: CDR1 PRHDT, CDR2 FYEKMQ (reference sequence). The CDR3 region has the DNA TGTGCCAGCAGCTTAGGATCCGGGACTAGCACAGATACGCAGTATTTT. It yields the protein CASSLGSGTSTDTQYF.

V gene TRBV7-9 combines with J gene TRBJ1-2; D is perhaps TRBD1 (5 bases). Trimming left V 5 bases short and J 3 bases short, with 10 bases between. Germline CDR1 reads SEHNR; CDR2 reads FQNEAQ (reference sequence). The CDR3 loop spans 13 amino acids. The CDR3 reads CASSPGRDYGYTF. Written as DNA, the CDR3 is TGTGCCAGCAGCCCCGGCAGGGACTATGGCTACACCTTC.

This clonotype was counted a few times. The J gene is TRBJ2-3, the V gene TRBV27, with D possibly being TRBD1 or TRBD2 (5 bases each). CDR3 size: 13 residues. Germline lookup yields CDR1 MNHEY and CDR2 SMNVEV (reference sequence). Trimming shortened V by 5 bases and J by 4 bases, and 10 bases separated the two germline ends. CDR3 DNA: TGTGCCAGCAGTGGGGGTTGGTCAGATACGCAGTATTTT. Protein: CASSGGWSDTQYF.

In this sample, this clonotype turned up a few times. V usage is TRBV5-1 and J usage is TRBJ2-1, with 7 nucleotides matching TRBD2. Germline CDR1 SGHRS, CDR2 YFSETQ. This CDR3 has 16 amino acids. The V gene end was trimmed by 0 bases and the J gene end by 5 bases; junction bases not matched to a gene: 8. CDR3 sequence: CASSLGAVAGHNEQFF. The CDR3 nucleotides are TGCGCCAGCAGCTTGGGTGCGGTAGCGGGCCACAATGAGCAGTTCTTC.

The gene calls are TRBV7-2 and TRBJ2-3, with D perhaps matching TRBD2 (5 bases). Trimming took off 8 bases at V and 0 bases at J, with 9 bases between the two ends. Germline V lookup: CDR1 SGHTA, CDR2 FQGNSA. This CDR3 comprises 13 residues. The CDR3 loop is CASQRFSTDTQYF. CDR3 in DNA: TGTGCCAGCCAGCGGTTTAGCACAGATACGCAGTATTTT.

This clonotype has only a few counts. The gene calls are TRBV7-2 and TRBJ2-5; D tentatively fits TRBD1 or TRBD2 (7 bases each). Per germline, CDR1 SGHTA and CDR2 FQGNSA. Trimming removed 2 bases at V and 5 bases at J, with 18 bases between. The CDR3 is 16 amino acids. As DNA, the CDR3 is TGTGCCAGCAGCTTAAGGGGAGGGGGCGAAAGGGAGACCCAGTACTTC. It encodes CASSLRGGGERETQYF.

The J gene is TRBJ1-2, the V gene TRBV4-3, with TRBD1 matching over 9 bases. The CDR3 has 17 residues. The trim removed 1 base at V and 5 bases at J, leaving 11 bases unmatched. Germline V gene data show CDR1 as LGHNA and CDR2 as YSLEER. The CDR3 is CASSQGLRTGDKYGYTF. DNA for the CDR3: TGCGCCAGCAGCCAAGGGCTAAGGACAGGGGACAAGTATGGCTACACCTTC.

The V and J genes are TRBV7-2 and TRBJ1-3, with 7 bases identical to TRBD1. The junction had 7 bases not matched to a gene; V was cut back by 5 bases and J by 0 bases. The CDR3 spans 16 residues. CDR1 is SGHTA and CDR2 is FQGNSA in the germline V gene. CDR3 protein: CASSLGQAHSGNTIYF. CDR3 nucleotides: TGTGCCAGCAGCCTTGGACAGGCTCACTCTGGAAACACCATATATTTT.

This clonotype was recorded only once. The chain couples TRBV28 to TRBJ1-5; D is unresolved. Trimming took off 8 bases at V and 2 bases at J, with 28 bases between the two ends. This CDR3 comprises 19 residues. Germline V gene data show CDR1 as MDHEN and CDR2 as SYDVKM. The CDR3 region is CASQTPKGRNGIRNQPQHF. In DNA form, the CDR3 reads TGTGCCAGCCAAACCCCTAAGGGAAGGAACGGGATTCGCAATCAGCCCCAGCATTTT.